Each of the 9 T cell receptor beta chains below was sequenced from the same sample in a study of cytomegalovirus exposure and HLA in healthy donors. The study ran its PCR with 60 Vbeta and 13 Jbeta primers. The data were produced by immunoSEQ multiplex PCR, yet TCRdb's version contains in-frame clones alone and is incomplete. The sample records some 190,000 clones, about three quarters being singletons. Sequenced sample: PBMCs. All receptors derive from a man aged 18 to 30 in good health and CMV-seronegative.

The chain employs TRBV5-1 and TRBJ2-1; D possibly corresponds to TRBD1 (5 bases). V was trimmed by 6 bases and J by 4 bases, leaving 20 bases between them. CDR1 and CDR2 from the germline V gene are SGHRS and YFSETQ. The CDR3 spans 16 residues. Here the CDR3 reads CASNPRARQMYNEQFF. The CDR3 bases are TGCGCCAGCAACCCCCGGGCCCGACAGATGTACAATGAGCAGTTCTTC.

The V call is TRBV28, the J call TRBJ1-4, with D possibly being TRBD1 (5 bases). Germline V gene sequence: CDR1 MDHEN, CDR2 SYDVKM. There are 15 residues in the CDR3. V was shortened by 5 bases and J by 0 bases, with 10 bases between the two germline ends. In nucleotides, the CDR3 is TGTGCCAGCAGTCCCCAGGGTCCAACTAATGAAAAACTGTTTTTT. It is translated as CASSPQGPTNEKLFF.

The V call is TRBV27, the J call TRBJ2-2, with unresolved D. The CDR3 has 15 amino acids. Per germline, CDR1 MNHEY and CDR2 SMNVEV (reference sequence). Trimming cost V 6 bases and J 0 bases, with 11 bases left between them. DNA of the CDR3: TGTGCCAGCAGCGGTATAAGTGCGAACACCGGGGAGCTGTTTTTT. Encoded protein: CASSGISANTGELFF.

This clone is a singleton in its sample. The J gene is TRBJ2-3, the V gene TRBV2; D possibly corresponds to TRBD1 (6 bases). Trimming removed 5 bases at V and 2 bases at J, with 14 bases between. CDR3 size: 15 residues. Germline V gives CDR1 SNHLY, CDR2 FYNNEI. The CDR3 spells CASSSGHYATDTQYF. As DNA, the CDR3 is TGTGCCAGCAGTTCGGGACACTATGCCACAGATACGCAGTATTTT.

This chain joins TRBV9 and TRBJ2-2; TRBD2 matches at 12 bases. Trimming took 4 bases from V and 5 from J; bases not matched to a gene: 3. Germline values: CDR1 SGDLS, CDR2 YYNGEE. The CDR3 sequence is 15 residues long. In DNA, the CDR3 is TGTGCCAGCAGCCCTGGGACTAGCGGGACCGGGGAGCTGTTTTTT. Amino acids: CASSPGTSGTGELFF.

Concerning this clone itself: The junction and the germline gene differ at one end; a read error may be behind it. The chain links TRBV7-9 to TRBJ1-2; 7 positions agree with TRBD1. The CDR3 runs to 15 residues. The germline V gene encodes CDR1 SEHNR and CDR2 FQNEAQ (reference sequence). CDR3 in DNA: TGTTCCAGCAGCTTAGAGGGGGCGCGTAACTATGGCTACACCTTC. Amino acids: CSSSLEGARNYGYTF.

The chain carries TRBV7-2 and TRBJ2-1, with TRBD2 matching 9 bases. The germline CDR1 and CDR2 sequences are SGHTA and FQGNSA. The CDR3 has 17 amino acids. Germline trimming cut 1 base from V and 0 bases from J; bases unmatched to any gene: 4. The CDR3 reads CASSLVASGVSYNEQFF. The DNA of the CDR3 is TGTGCCAGCAGCTTAGTGGCTAGCGGGGTCTCCTACAATGAGCAGTTCTTC.

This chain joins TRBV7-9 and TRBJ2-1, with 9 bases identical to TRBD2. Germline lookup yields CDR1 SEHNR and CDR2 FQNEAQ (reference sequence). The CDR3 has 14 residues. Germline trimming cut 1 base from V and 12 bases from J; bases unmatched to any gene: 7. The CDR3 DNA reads TGTGCCAGCAGCTTAGGGCTAGCGGGGTACGTGCAGTTCTTC. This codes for CASSLGLAGYVQFF.

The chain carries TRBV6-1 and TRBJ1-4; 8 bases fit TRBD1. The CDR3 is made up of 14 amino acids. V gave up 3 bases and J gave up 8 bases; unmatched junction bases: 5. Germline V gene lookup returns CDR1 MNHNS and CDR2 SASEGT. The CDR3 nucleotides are TGTGCCAGCAGTGATAGACAGGGGCGGGAAAAACTGTTTTTT. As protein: CASSDRQGREKLFF.